Listed here is a single T cell receptor (beta chain). Its specificity is unknown. CDR3 length: 15 residues. Germline V lookup: CDR1 SGHDT, CDR2 YYEEEE. The V and J ends lost 2 bases and 3 bases, in that order; junction bases with no gene match: 3. This entry belongs to a study of identical twins. Study-wide points: Alpha sequences that were out-of-frame and twin-shared showed an excess of low generation probability.

TCRdb analysed the 5' RACE reads with MiXCR anew, one entry per CDR3 protein. The table records roughly 1,500,000 distinct CDR3 sequences, under 35% of them present only once. This TCR derives from a newborn girl in good health. The sequenced sample was cord blood. V is TRBV5-6 and J is TRBJ2-2; 8 nucleotides match TRBD1. CDR3 nucleotide sequence: TGTGCCAGCAGCTTTTCAGGGGGCTACACCGGGGAGCTGTTTTTT. This codes for CASSFSGGYTGELFF.